This is a list of T cell receptor beta chains from one sample in a study of siplizumab effects on memory and regulatory T cells. Sequencing was performed with immunoSEQ multiplex PCR; in TCRdb, only in-frame clones are kept and a portion is missing. The repertoire has 90,000 to 130,000 clones, roughly 92% of them found once; the top ten carry approximately 1.2%. Sequences were obtained from CD4+ T cells sorted from blood. The receptors here all came from a human donor in good health. The CDR3 runs from the conserved cysteine through the conserved F or W. A D gene is named only where the DNA matches it firmly. Some rows mark clone size as missing; the rest say once, few, many or name a class of expanded clone.

DNA: TGTGCCAGCTCAGGGACTAGCGGGCGAGGAGATACGCAGTATTTT
CDR3: CASSGTSGRGDTQYF
D: TRBD2
V: TRBV18
J: TRBJ2-3
size: -

DNA: TGTGCCAGCAGCTTGGTTCAGGGTAACCAAGAGACCCAGTACTTC
CDR3: CASSLVQGNQETQYF
D: -
V: TRBV5-8
J: TRBJ2-5
size: -

DNA: TGTGCCAGCAGCAGGGAACAGGTCGGGTCACCCCTCCACTTT
CDR3: CASSREQVGSPLHF
D: -
V: TRBV7-3
J: TRBJ1-6
size: -

DNA: TGTGCCAGCTCACCATTCCCCGGGACAGGGAACTATGGCTACACCTTC
CDR3: CASSPFPGTGNYGYTF
D: TRBD1
V: TRBV18
J: TRBJ1-2
size: -

DNA: TGTGCCAGTAGTAGGTCCAGCGACATGAACACTGAAGCTTTCTTT
CDR3: CASSRSSDMNTEAFF
D: -
V: TRBV19
J: TRBJ1-1
size: -

DNA: TGTGCCAGCAGTGAACAGGGGTTGGATCAGCCCCAGCATTTT
CDR3: CASSEQGLDQPQHF
D: -
V: TRBV2
J: TRBJ1-5
size: -

DNA: TGTGCCAGCAGTCTGAATACCGGGACACTCCGAAACACCATATATTTT
CDR3: CASSLNTGTLRNTIYF
D: -
V: TRBV28
J: TRBJ1-3
size: -

DNA: TGTGCCAGCAGCTTGGGACTAGCGAGGACTTACGAGCAGTACTTC
CDR3: CASSLGLARTYEQYF
D: TRBD2
V: TRBV5-6
J: TRBJ2-7
size: -

DNA: TGTGCTAGTGGTGCGGGGGATAGCAATCAGCCCCAGCATTTT
CDR3: CASGAGDSNQPQHF
D: -
V: TRBV12-5
J: TRBJ1-5
size: -

DNA: TGTGCCAGCAGCTCCTCGTATGGGACAGGGGGCTACGAGCAGTACTTC
CDR3: CASSSSYGTGGYEQYF
D: TRBD1
V: TRBV13
J: TRBJ2-7
size: -

DNA: TGTGCCAGCTCACCACCTGCGACAGGGGCCTACGAGCAGTACTTC
CDR3: CASSPPATGAYEQYF
D: TRBD1
V: TRBV18
J: TRBJ2-7
size: once

DNA: TGCGCCAGCAGTGATAAGGGATATGGGACCCAGTACTTC
CDR3: CASSDKGYGTQYF
D: -
V: TRBV10-1
J: TRBJ2-5
size: -

DNA: TGTGCCAGCAGCTTGCCAGCAGGGTATTCGGCAGATACGCAGTATTTT
CDR3: CASSLPAGYSADTQYF
D: -
V: TRBV5-6
J: TRBJ2-3
size: -

DNA: TGTGCCAGCAGCTACCGCACAGATACGCAGTATTTT
CDR3: CASSYRTDTQYF
D: -
V: TRBV7-2
J: TRBJ2-3
size: once

DNA: TGTGCCAGCAGCATTCAGACAGGGTTGACCTACGAGCAGTACTTC
CDR3: CASSIQTGLTYEQYF
D: TRBD1
V: TRBV9
J: TRBJ2-7
size: -

DNA: TGCAGCGTCACGACTAGCACCGGGGAGCTGTTTTTT
CDR3: CSVTTSTGELFF
D: -
V: TRBV29-1
J: TRBJ2-2
size: -

DNA: TGTGCCAGCAGCAAAGCGCTCGGGCAGACTAGCGGGGTCCAAGAGACCCAGTACTTC
CDR3: CASSKALGQTSGVQETQYF
D: -
V: TRBV21-1
J: TRBJ2-5
size: -

DNA: TGTGCCAGCAGCCCTGTAACCGATCCCACCAAAAACATTCAGTACTTC
CDR3: CASSPVTDPTKNIQYF
D: -
V: TRBV7-9
J: TRBJ2-4
size: -

DNA: TGCAGCGTTGAGATACGGGGGAGGCGCAGCACAGATACGCAGTATTTT
CDR3: CSVEIRGRRSTDTQYF
D: -
V: TRBV29-1
J: TRBJ2-3
size: once

DNA: TGTGCCAGCAGCGCGAGGACAGGGGGCTTCAACGAGCAGTACTTC
CDR3: CASSARTGGFNEQYF
D: TRBD1
V: TRBV7-2
J: TRBJ2-7
size: -